The rows below give T cell receptor beta chains drawn from one sample of a study of T cell changes during pregnancy in multiple sclerosis. The protocol was immunoSEQ multiplex PCR, while the TCRdb copy is restricted to in-frame clones and leaves out a portion. The table has about 49,000 clones, 90% seen once. Here the sequenced sample was peripheral blood, taken after pregnancy. Every receptor here comes from a female donor in good health, enrolled as a control in a pregnancy study. The CDR3 runs from the conserved cysteine through the conserved F or W. Fields, in order: V gene, CDR3 length, clone size, CDR3 protein. Part of the rows lack a size; the others show once, few, many or a class for expanded clones.

TRBV10-2	15	NA	CASRVSSGRDETQYF
TRBV4-2	20	NA	CASSQETRGKERRVNEKLFF
TRBV9	15	NA	CASSPGTAYTGELFF
TRBV5-6	16	NA	CASSLVVATGNSPLHF
TRBV9	17	once	CASSPEVRGGPSYEQYF
TRBV5-4	14	few	CASEGQGAVGEQYF
TRBV5-6	16	NA	CASSLKGREAYNEQFF
TRBV19	17	NA	CASSFGLAAFPYNEQFF
TRBV4-3	14	NA	CASSQDPGREKLFF
TRBV29-1	13	NA	CSASARGLKEQYF
TRBV4-2	15	NA	CASSQDGALAGEQFF
TRBV28	14	NA	CASSLSAGLGGYTF
TRBV18	14	NA	CASSYYGTKEKLFF
TRBV19	14	NA	CASSMGTSGNTIYF
TRBV30	13	once	CAWKSSTLGGYTF